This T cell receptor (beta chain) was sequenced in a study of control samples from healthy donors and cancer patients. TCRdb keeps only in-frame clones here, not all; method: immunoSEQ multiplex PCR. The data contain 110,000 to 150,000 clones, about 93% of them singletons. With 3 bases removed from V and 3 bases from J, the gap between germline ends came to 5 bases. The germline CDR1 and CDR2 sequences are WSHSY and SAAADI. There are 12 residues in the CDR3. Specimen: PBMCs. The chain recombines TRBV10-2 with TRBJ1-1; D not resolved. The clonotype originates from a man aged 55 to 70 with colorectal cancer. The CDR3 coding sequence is TGCGCCAGCAGTGATGAGGACACTGAAGCTTTCTTT. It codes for CASSDEDTEAFF.